The sequence of this T cell receptor (beta chain) was determined in a study of cytomegalovirus exposure and HLA in healthy donors. Study information: HLA-typed donors contributed around 88 million unique TCRs, which were held in an early data release.

Use of 60 Vbeta and 13 Jbeta primers characterized the PCR. Generated by immunoSEQ multiplex PCR, the TCRdb table keeps only in-frame clones and is missing some. The data contain about 130,000 clones, 60% to 75% of them singletons. Germline CDR1 SGHTA, CDR2 FQGNSA. This CDR3 is built from 14 residues. Trimming took 1 base from V and 5 from J, leaving 8 bases between them. Study results and caveats: Previous analysis showed most TCR beta V segments were productive about 90% or about 30% of the time. Across all donors, roughly uniform sequencing depth was an assumption of the presence/absence analyses. The number of N-insertions in an Asian-associated ancestry cluster was reportedly below the approximately 700-donor mean in a later analysis.

Concerning this clone: Its antigen remains unknown.

This receptor was taken from a woman aged 50 to 60 in good health and CMV-seropositive. Sequencing was carried out using PBMCs. The chain employs TRBV7-2 and TRBJ2-2; D is undetermined. The CDR3 DNA reads as TGTGCCAGCAGCTTAGTTTTGAGGACCGGGGAGCTGTTTTTT. The encoded protein is CASSLVLRTGELFF. Full variable domain (missing parts from reference TRBV7-2 and TRBJ2-2): GAGVSQSPSNKVTEKGKDVELRCDPISGHTALYWYRQSLGQGLEFLIYFQGNSAPDKSGLPSDRFSAERTGGSVSTLTIQRTQQEDSAVYLCASSLVLRTGELFFGEGSRLTVL.